This T cell receptor (beta chain) comes out of a study of blood T cell repertoires in COVID-19. Germline V gene lookup returns CDR1 WNHNN and CDR2 SYGVQD (reference sequence). The V gene lost 4 bases and the J gene lost 4 bases, with 14 bases spanning the gap. The CDR3 is 14 amino acids. Assay used: immunoSEQ multiplex PCR; TCRdb lists only in-frame clones, some missing. The sample holds about 150,000 clones; approximately 91% are singletons and the top ten take approximately 0.48%. This chain connects TRBV10-1 to TRBJ2-7, with D tentatively TRBD1 (5 bases). Specimen: peripheral blood. The receptor was derived from a man in his fifties with acute or convalescent COVID-19. The DNA for the CDR3 is TGCGCCAGCAGTGGTCCGGGTGGGGCTTACGAGCAGTACTTC. Its protein product is CASSGPGGAYEQYF.